This TCR beta chain was sequenced in a study of shared clonotypes between healthy human individuals. This clone was recorded once. Its antigen remains unknown. Into CD45RA+ naive and CD45RA-negative memory subsets, the CD4+ cells were split. Study-wide results and caveats: Blood was the only sampled material, and tissue repertoires likely differ.

The V and J ends lost 0 bases and 4 bases, in that order; junction bases with no gene match: 1. The CDR3 runs 15 residues. Germline values: CDR1 MNHEY, CDR2 SVGAGI. Every subset had its genomic DNA shared out evenly among several immunoSEQ plates. The protocol was immunoSEQ multiplex PCR, while the TCRdb copy is restricted to in-frame clones and leaves out a portion. The table records 2 million to 3 million clones, approximately 93% of them present only once. The sample taken for sequencing was naive CD4+ T cells from PBMCs. Subset reported: CD45RA+ positively selected. This chain connects TRBV6-5 to TRBJ2-2; 8 nucleotides align to TRBD2. This sequence was found in a man aged 18 to 29 in good health. Some clones in this sample may be carry-over from other donors' samples. CDR3 coding DNA: TGTGCCAGCAGTTACTCTACTAGCGGCACCGGGGAGCTGTTTTTT. Translating gives CASSYSTSGTGELFF.